Listed below are T cell receptor beta chains from one sample, sequenced in a study of blood T cell repertoires in COVID-19. Assay: immunoSEQ multiplex PCR; the TCRdb copy retains only in-frame clones and omits some. The top ten clones hold approximately 2.5% of a sample with over 200,000 clones, less than 90% of them seen once. The sample comprised peripheral blood. Every receptor here comes from a woman between 70 and 85 years old with active or convalescent COVID-19. Both conserved end residues are part of each CDR3. The D gene is left open where the match is weak. Some rows have no size entry. The others give once, few or many, or a class for an expanded clone.

D gene	J gene	V gene	clone size	CDR3 DNA	CDR3 protein
.	TRBJ2-7	TRBV28	few	TGTGCCAGCAGTTTATCCCCGGGACATCTCTACGAGCAGTACTTC	CASSLSPGHLYEQYF
TRBD1	TRBJ1-2	TRBV12-5	.	TGTGCTAGTGCCTTAAGCCCGGCAGGGGGTCGTTATGGCTACACCTTC	CASALSPAGGRYGYTF
.	TRBJ1-5	TRBV19	few	TGTGCCAGTAGTATAGAGCGGGGCTGGGGGCCCCAGCATTTT	CASSIERGWGPQHF
.	TRBJ2-1	TRBV28	.	TGTGCCAGCAGTTTCGGCGGGGCGCACGGTGAGCAGTTCTTC	CASSFGGAHGEQFF
.	TRBJ2-5	TRBV27	.	TGTGCCAGCAGTTTGGGCCAGTGGGGGGTTGAGACCCAGTACTTC	CASSLGQWGVETQYF
TRBD1	TRBJ2-7	TRBV4-1	.	TGCGCCAGCAGCCAAGTCCAGGGACAGGGGTACGAGCAGTACTTC	CASSQVQGQGYEQYF
.	TRBJ1-1	TRBV7-9	.	TGTGCCAGCAGCTTAGCTAACAGGGCGGGCACTGAAGCTTTCTTT	CASSLANRAGTEAFF
.	TRBJ1-6	TRBV7-6	once	TGTGCCAGCAGCCGCAGGGCATCAGGTGGGAATTCACCCCTCCACTTT	CASSRRASGGNSPLHF
.	TRBJ2-3	TRBV5-1	.	TGCGCCAGCAGCTTGGCCGAGATGGTGGGAGCCGGTACGCAGTATTTT	CASSLAEMVGAGTQYF
.	TRBJ2-7	TRBV27	.	TGTGCCAGCAGTCCCCGGGACTTCCAACGGCAGTACTTC	CASSPRDFQRQYF
TRBD1	TRBJ2-3	TRBV5-1	.	TGCGCCAGCAGACTTCAGGGGGCGGCGCAGTATTTT	CASRLQGAAQYF
TRBD1	TRBJ2-7	TRBV5-4	.	TGTGCCAGTCGAGCTTCCGGGACAGAGTACGAGCAGTACTTC	CASRASGTEYEQYF
TRBD1	TRBJ1-2	TRBV18	few	TGTGCCAGCTCAACCGGGACAGGGGCTGGGTATGGCTACACCTTC	CASSTGTGAGYGYTF
TRBD1	TRBJ2-3	TRBV9	.	TGTGCCAGCAGCGTAGCTTTGAACTGGGACAGTAGCACAGATACGCAGTATTTT	CASSVALNWDSSTDTQYF
.	TRBJ2-6	TRBV6-7	.	TGTGCCAGCAGTCTCCCCATCAGGACAAGGGCCAACGTCCTGACTTTC	CASSLPIRTRANVLTF
TRBD2	TRBJ2-1	TRBV7-9	.	TGTGCCAGCAGCTCAAGACTAGCAGATGGCAATGAGCAGTTCTTC	CASSSRLADGNEQFF
TRBD2	TRBJ2-7	TRBV4-2	.	TGTGCCAGCAGCCAAGATCTAGCGGGAGCCTACGAGCAGTACTTC	CASSQDLAGAYEQYF
TRBD2	TRBJ2-3	TRBV9	.	TGTGCCAGCTCTAGTATTGGACTAGCGGTTACCGGAGATACGCAGTATTTT	CASSSIGLAVTGDTQYF
TRBD1	TRBJ1-5	TRBV19	.	TGTGCCAGTAACAGGGACAGGGGAATAAGTAGCAATCAGCCCCAGCATTTT	CASNRDRGISSNQPQHF
.	TRBJ2-2	TRBV27	.	TGTGCCAGCAGTTCTTTGGTAGGCAGGGGCGCAAACACCGGGGAGCTGTTTTTT	CASSSLVGRGANTGELFF
.	TRBJ1-5	TRBV6-2/TRBV6-3	.	TGTGCCAGCAGCCGGGTCTCGGGAGGGCAGCCCCAGCATTTT	CASSRVSGGQPQHF
.	TRBJ1-6	TRBV3-1/TRBV3-2	.	TGTGCCAGCCGGACAGCAGATTCACCCCTCCACTTT	CASRTADSPLHF
.	TRBJ1-1	TRBV7-9	.	TGTGCCAGCAGAATCGGGGACACTGAAGCTTTCTTT	CASRIGDTEAFF
.	TRBJ1-2	TRBV4-1	.	TGCGCCAGCAGCCAAGACAGGAAAGGCTACACCTTC	CASSQDRKGYTF
.	TRBJ2-3	TRBV4-1	few	TGCGCCAGCAGCCAAGCAGCGGTGGGAGATACGCAGTATTTT	CASSQAAVGDTQYF
.	TRBJ1-6	TRBV5-6	.	TGTGCCAGCAGCTTGGCGGGGAATTCACCCCTCCACTTT	CASSLAGNSPLHF
TRBD1	TRBJ2-5	TRBV5-6	.	TGTGCCAGCAGCTGGTACGGGACAGGGCCAGAGACCCAGTACTTC	CASSWYGTGPETQYF
TRBD1	TRBJ1-6	TRBV2	few	TGTGCCAGCAGGGGGACAGGGGGCTTCAATTCACCCCTCCACTTT	CASRGTGGFNSPLHF
.	TRBJ1-1	TRBV3-1/TRBV3-2	.	TGTGCCAGCAGCTCCTCGGCAGGATTGAACACTGAAGCTTTCTTT	CASSSSAGLNTEAFF